This TCR beta chain was recorded in a study of control samples from healthy donors and cancer patients. TCRdb keeps only in-frame clones here, not all; method: immunoSEQ multiplex PCR. The sample includes 100,000 to 150,000 clones, approximately 92% of them seen just once. Per the germline V gene, CDR1 is KGHSH and CDR2 is LQKENI. Trimming shortened V by 3 bases and J by 1 base, and 12 bases separated the two germline ends. This CDR3 has 15 amino acids. The genes are TRBV18 and TRBJ1-1; no reliable D call. This TCR was recovered from a man in his forties in good health. What was sequenced was blood. The CDR3 DNA sequence: TGTGCCAGCTCACCCCGGGTAACGGAGAACACTGAAGCTTTCTTT. It translates to CASSPRVTENTEAFF. Complete variable domain (other parts from reference TRBV18 and TRBJ1-1): NAGVMQNPRHLVRRRGQEARLRCSPMKGHSHVYWYRQLPEEGLKFMVYLQKENIIDESGMPKERFSAEFPKEGPSILRIQQVVRGDSAAYFCASSPRVTENTEAFFGQGTRLTVV.